A selection of T cell receptor beta chains follows, all from one sample in a study of blood T cell repertoires in COVID-19. Produced via immunoSEQ multiplex PCR; TCRdb's table is partial and in-frame only. The sample lists roughly 200,000 clones, over 75% occurring once. Input material: peripheral blood. The source of these receptors is a human donor with active or convalescent COVID-19. The donor label of this sample is uncertain. CDR3s include the opening cysteine and the closing phenylalanine or tryptophan. A D gene is named only where the DNA matches it firmly. The size entry is marked missing in some rows and otherwise reads once, few, many or a size class.

cdr3_nt: TGTGCCAGCACGGGGGGGCCGGTTTACGCAGATACGCAGTATTTT
cdr3_aa: CASTGGPVYADTQYF
clone_size: .
d_call: TRBD2
j_call: TRBJ2-3
v_call: TRBV5-6

cdr3_nt: TGTGCCAGCAGTCTAACTAGCGGGGTCGATAATGAGCAGTTCTTC
cdr3_aa: CASSLTSGVDNEQFF
clone_size: .
d_call: TRBD2
j_call: TRBJ2-1
v_call: TRBV7-2

cdr3_nt: TGTGCCAGCAGTCCCGGGGCTAACCGGAGGGGAAAAGAGACCCAGTACTTC
cdr3_aa: CASSPGANRRGKETQYF
clone_size: .
d_call: .
j_call: TRBJ2-5
v_call: TRBV6-4

cdr3_nt: TGTGCCAGCAGCCAAGGGCTTGGCTACACCTTC
cdr3_aa: CASSQGLGYTF
clone_size: few
d_call: .
j_call: TRBJ1-2
v_call: TRBV4-2

cdr3_nt: TGTGCCAGCAGCCCCAGCGTGGAGCAAGAGACCCAGTACTTC
cdr3_aa: CASSPSVEQETQYF
clone_size: .
d_call: .
j_call: TRBJ2-5
v_call: TRBV3-1/TRBV3-2

cdr3_nt: TGCGCCAGCAGCGCGGGGCAATACAATGAGCAGTTCTTC
cdr3_aa: CASSAGQYNEQFF
clone_size: once
d_call: .
j_call: TRBJ2-1
v_call: TRBV5-1

cdr3_nt: TGTGCCACCCCGACAGCCCGTCAAAGCAATCAGCCCCAGCATTTT
cdr3_aa: CATPTARQSNQPQHF
clone_size: .
d_call: .
j_call: TRBJ1-5
v_call: TRBV27

cdr3_nt: TGCGCCAGCAGCTCCGGCTCTGGAAACACCATATATTTT
cdr3_aa: CASSSGSGNTIYF
clone_size: .
d_call: .
j_call: TRBJ1-3
v_call: TRBV5-1

cdr3_nt: TGCGCCAGCAGCCAAGGGAGTGGTCCTCAGTATGGCTACACCTTC
cdr3_aa: CASSQGSGPQYGYTF
clone_size: .
d_call: .
j_call: TRBJ1-2
v_call: TRBV4-1

cdr3_nt: TGTGCCAGCAGAGGACAGTCTCCAAACACCATATATTTT
cdr3_aa: CASRGQSPNTIYF
clone_size: .
d_call: .
j_call: TRBJ1-3
v_call: TRBV25-1

cdr3_nt: TGTGCCAGCTCGGGGACAGCTATGAACACTGAAGCTTTCTTT
cdr3_aa: CASSGTAMNTEAFF
clone_size: few
d_call: TRBD1
j_call: TRBJ1-1
v_call: TRBV6-5

cdr3_nt: TGTGCCAGCAGCTTAGAGCCTAGCGGGAGCAAGTGGAATACGCAGTATTTT
cdr3_aa: CASSLEPSGSKWNTQYF
clone_size: .
d_call: TRBD2
j_call: TRBJ2-3
v_call: TRBV13

cdr3_nt: TGTGCCACCAGTGGGGACAGCTATCAGCCCCAGCATTTT
cdr3_aa: CATSGDSYQPQHF
clone_size: .
d_call: TRBD1
j_call: TRBJ1-5
v_call: TRBV24-1

cdr3_nt: TGTGCCAGCCAACAGGACGCGCTCCCAGATACGCAGTATTTT
cdr3_aa: CASQQDALPDTQYF
clone_size: few
d_call: .
j_call: TRBJ2-3
v_call: TRBV6-5

cdr3_nt: TGTGCCAGCAGTTTAGCGGACAGACGTGAAGCTTTCTTT
cdr3_aa: CASSLADRREAFF
clone_size: .
d_call: .
j_call: TRBJ1-1
v_call: TRBV28

cdr3_nt: TGTGCCAGTAGTCCCGGAGCTAGCCCGTGGGGGACCCAGTACTTC
cdr3_aa: CASSPGASPWGTQYF
clone_size: .
d_call: .
j_call: TRBJ2-5
v_call: TRBV6-5

cdr3_nt: TGCGCCAGCAGTGAAGCGGGACCACACAATGAGCAGTTCTTC
cdr3_aa: CASSEAGPHNEQFF
clone_size: .
d_call: TRBD2
j_call: TRBJ2-1
v_call: TRBV10-1

cdr3_nt: TGTGCCAGCAGCTTAATATCGAACACTGAAGCTTTCTTT
cdr3_aa: CASSLISNTEAFF
clone_size: .
d_call: .
j_call: TRBJ1-1
v_call: TRBV7-9

cdr3_nt: TGTGCCACCAGCAGAACTGCCGGTTCCTACGAGCAGTACTTC
cdr3_aa: CATSRTAGSYEQYF
clone_size: .
d_call: .
j_call: TRBJ2-7
v_call: TRBV15

cdr3_nt: TGTGCCAGCAGCCTCGATAGCGGGAGGGCCGGCAATGAGCAGTTCTTC
cdr3_aa: CASSLDSGRAGNEQFF
clone_size: .
d_call: TRBD2
j_call: TRBJ2-1
v_call: TRBV7-3

cdr3_nt: TGTGCCAGTCGACACACCGGGGGGCGGTTTGGCACTGAAGCTTTCTTT
cdr3_aa: CASRHTGGRFGTEAFF
clone_size: few
d_call: .
j_call: TRBJ1-1
v_call: TRBV19

cdr3_nt: TGTGCCAGCAGATTACCCTCCCGGGGTTCTAACTATGGCTACACCTTC
cdr3_aa: CASRLPSRGSNYGYTF
clone_size: .
d_call: .
j_call: TRBJ1-2
v_call: TRBV28

cdr3_nt: TGTGCCAGCAGCTTATCGCCAGGGGGAGGCTACACCTTC
cdr3_aa: CASSLSPGGGYTF
clone_size: .
d_call: TRBD1
j_call: TRBJ1-2
v_call: TRBV7-3

cdr3_nt: TGTGCCAGCTCACCACTCGAGACAGTGAACACTGAAGCTTTCTTT
cdr3_aa: CASSPLETVNTEAFF
clone_size: .
d_call: .
j_call: TRBJ1-1
v_call: TRBV18

cdr3_nt: TGTGCCAGCAGCTTAGCGCGCCCGGACAGGGGGTTTTCCTACGAGCAGTACTTC
cdr3_aa: CASSLARPDRGFSYEQYF
clone_size: .
d_call: TRBD1
j_call: TRBJ2-7
v_call: TRBV7-9

cdr3_nt: TGTGCCAGCAGCCAAGATCCCGGCGGATATCCCGGGGAGCTGTTTTTT
cdr3_aa: CASSQDPGGYPGELFF
clone_size: .
d_call: .
j_call: TRBJ2-2
v_call: TRBV3-1/TRBV3-2

cdr3_nt: TGTGCCAGCAGTCGCCTCGGGGACAGAAACACAGATACGCAGTATTTT
cdr3_aa: CASSRLGDRNTDTQYF
clone_size: .
d_call: TRBD1
j_call: TRBJ2-3
v_call: TRBV28

cdr3_nt: TGCAGCGTTGACTGGGGACAGGGGACCTACGAGCAGTACTTC
cdr3_aa: CSVDWGQGTYEQYF
clone_size: .
d_call: TRBD1
j_call: TRBJ2-7
v_call: TRBV29-1

cdr3_nt: TGTGCCAGCAGCTTAGGGACAGGTAACTCTGGGGCCAACGTCCTGACTTTC
cdr3_aa: CASSLGTGNSGANVLTF
clone_size: .
d_call: TRBD1
j_call: TRBJ2-6
v_call: TRBV7-9

cdr3_nt: TGTGCCACCAGCAGAGGGTCGGGACTAGCGGGAGTTGGAGAGACCCAGTACTTC
cdr3_aa: CATSRGSGLAGVGETQYF
clone_size: once
d_call: TRBD2
j_call: TRBJ2-5
v_call: TRBV15

cdr3_nt: TGTGCCAGCAGCTCGACAGTCTCTTCACCCCTCCACTTT
cdr3_aa: CASSSTVSSPLHF
clone_size: .
d_call: .
j_call: TRBJ1-6
v_call: TRBV7-3

cdr3_nt: TGCAGCGTTCAGGTATCCGCCTACGAGCAGTACTTC
cdr3_aa: CSVQVSAYEQYF
clone_size: .
d_call: .
j_call: TRBJ2-7
v_call: TRBV29-1

cdr3_nt: TGTGCCAGCAGCTTGTCGGTAGCCTACGAGCAGTACTTC
cdr3_aa: CASSLSVAYEQYF
clone_size: few
d_call: .
j_call: TRBJ2-7
v_call: TRBV11-3

cdr3_nt: TGTGCCAGTGGGACAGGGGGACGTCAGCCCCAGCATTTT
cdr3_aa: CASGTGGRQPQHF
clone_size: few
d_call: TRBD1
j_call: TRBJ1-5
v_call: TRBV2

cdr3_nt: TGTGCCAGCAGCTTACCCTCTGGGACTCAACCTCAAGGGCACACTGAAGCTTTCTTT
cdr3_aa: CASSLPSGTQPQGHTEAFF
clone_size: .
d_call: .
j_call: TRBJ1-1
v_call: TRBV12-1

cdr3_nt: TGTGCCAGCACTGGGGTGCAGCGGGGTGAAAAACTGTTTTTT
cdr3_aa: CASTGVQRGEKLFF
clone_size: .
d_call: .
j_call: TRBJ1-4
v_call: TRBV25-1

cdr3_nt: TGTGCCAGCAGCCTGGGGACTAGCGGGGGTAATGAGCAGTTCTTC
cdr3_aa: CASSLGTSGGNEQFF
clone_size: .
d_call: TRBD2
j_call: TRBJ2-1
v_call: TRBV3-1/TRBV3-2

cdr3_nt: TGTGCCAGCAGCCAAGCTGCCGGACAGGGGTTATACGAGCAGTACTTC
cdr3_aa: CASSQAAGQGLYEQYF
clone_size: .
d_call: TRBD1
j_call: TRBJ2-7
v_call: TRBV4-2

cdr3_nt: TGTGCCAGCAGTTTAGGAATGCAGGACTATGGCTACACCTTC
cdr3_aa: CASSLGMQDYGYTF
clone_size: .
d_call: .
j_call: TRBJ1-2
v_call: TRBV27

cdr3_nt: TGTGCCAGCAGCTTAGTCGCAGGGTCGAACACTGAAGCTTTCTTT
cdr3_aa: CASSLVAGSNTEAFF
clone_size: .
d_call: .
j_call: TRBJ1-1
v_call: TRBV7-2

cdr3_nt: TGTGCCAGCAGTTCGACAGGGGCGGGGAGGGCCCACTACAATGAGCAGTTCTTC
cdr3_aa: CASSSTGAGRAHYNEQFF
clone_size: .
d_call: .
j_call: TRBJ2-1
v_call: TRBV9

cdr3_nt: TGTGCCAGCAGCCCCGACAGCCTCTATGGCTACACCTTC
cdr3_aa: CASSPDSLYGYTF
clone_size: .
d_call: .
j_call: TRBJ1-2
v_call: TRBV5-4

cdr3_nt: TGTGCCAGCAGTTCCTCGGGTCAGCCCCAGCATTTT
cdr3_aa: CASSSSGQPQHF
clone_size: .
d_call: .
j_call: TRBJ1-5
v_call: TRBV12-3/TRBV12-4

cdr3_nt: TGCGCCAGCAGCCAAGATGCGGCGGGGGGGCCCTTCGGGGAGCTGTTTTTT
cdr3_aa: CASSQDAAGGPFGELFF
clone_size: .
d_call: TRBD2
j_call: TRBJ2-2
v_call: TRBV4-3

cdr3_nt: TGTGCCAGTACAGGGGTGGGCACTGAAGCTTTCTTT
cdr3_aa: CASTGVGTEAFF
clone_size: .
d_call: .
j_call: TRBJ1-1
v_call: TRBV19

cdr3_nt: TGTGCTACGCAGCGGGGCACCACCGGGGAGCTGTTTTTT
cdr3_aa: CATQRGTTGELFF
clone_size: few
d_call: TRBD2
j_call: TRBJ2-2
v_call: TRBV5-4

cdr3_nt: TGTGCCAGCAGCCCTAATTCGTGTACGCAGTATTTT
cdr3_aa: CASSPNSCTQYF
clone_size: few
d_call: .
j_call: TRBJ2-3
v_call: TRBV28

cdr3_nt: TGTGCCAGCAGCACACCCAGGGACAGGGATGTTCACAGCTATGGCTACACCTTC
cdr3_aa: CASSTPRDRDVHSYGYTF
clone_size: .
d_call: TRBD1
j_call: TRBJ1-2
v_call: TRBV9

cdr3_nt: TGTGCCAGCTCACCCCTTGACAGTAATCAGCCCCAGCATTTT
cdr3_aa: CASSPLDSNQPQHF
clone_size: once
d_call: .
j_call: TRBJ1-5
v_call: TRBV18

cdr3_nt: TGCGCCAGCAGCTCGGACACCGTTACACCCCTCCACTTT
cdr3_aa: CASSSDTVTPLHF
clone_size: .
d_call: .
j_call: TRBJ1-6
v_call: TRBV5-1

cdr3_nt: TGTGCCAGCAGCCAGGCAACAGGGAGCACCGGGGAGCTGTTTTTT
cdr3_aa: CASSQATGSTGELFF
clone_size: once
d_call: .
j_call: TRBJ2-2
v_call: TRBV6-5

cdr3_nt: TGTGCCAGCAGTTCCCCCAGGACAGGGGGCCGCTATGGCTACACCTTC
cdr3_aa: CASSSPRTGGRYGYTF
clone_size: once
d_call: TRBD1
j_call: TRBJ1-2
v_call: TRBV27

cdr3_nt: TGCGCCAGCAGTGAGTCTTTAGCGGGAGGATACGAGCAGTACTTC
cdr3_aa: CASSESLAGGYEQYF
clone_size: .
d_call: TRBD2
j_call: TRBJ2-7
v_call: TRBV10-2

cdr3_nt: TGTGCCAGCAGCCTCATGACAGGGGTGTTTGGCAATGAGCAGTTCTTC
cdr3_aa: CASSLMTGVFGNEQFF
clone_size: .
d_call: TRBD1
j_call: TRBJ2-1
v_call: TRBV7-2

cdr3_nt: TGTGCCAGCAGCGGACAGGGGAACACCATATATTTT
cdr3_aa: CASSGQGNTIYF
clone_size: .
d_call: TRBD1
j_call: TRBJ1-3
v_call: TRBV4-2

cdr3_nt: TGTGCCAGCAGCCTGGACACCGGCAACACTGAAGCTTTCTTT
cdr3_aa: CASSLDTGNTEAFF
clone_size: .
d_call: .
j_call: TRBJ1-1
v_call: TRBV6-5